This T cell receptor beta chain was retrieved from a study of OX40 agonist ivuxolimab in advanced cancers. Study background: Patients in the trial were receiving intravenous ivuxolimab every 2 weeks, at doses of 0.01 to 10 mg/kg.

Trimming took 2 bases from V and 4 from J, leaving 12 bases between them. From germline, CDR1 is LNHDA and CDR2 SQIVND (reference sequence). The CDR3 is 14 residues long. Sequencing was performed with immunoSEQ multiplex PCR; in TCRdb, only in-frame clones are kept and a portion is missing. The table has about 86,000 clones, 70% to 90% seen once. The clonotype was recovered from an adult with an advanced solid tumor such as melanoma, head and neck, liver or kidney cancer. The rearrangement links TRBV19 to TRBJ2-7; D is possibly TRBD2 (5 bases). The specimen was CD4+ or CD8+ T cells sorted from blood, collected in a trial of the OX40 agonist ivuxolimab. The CDR3 region is CASSIRVGVYEQYF. The CDR3 DNA sequence: TGTGCCAGTAGTATAAGAGTGGGAGTTTACGAGCAGTACTTC.